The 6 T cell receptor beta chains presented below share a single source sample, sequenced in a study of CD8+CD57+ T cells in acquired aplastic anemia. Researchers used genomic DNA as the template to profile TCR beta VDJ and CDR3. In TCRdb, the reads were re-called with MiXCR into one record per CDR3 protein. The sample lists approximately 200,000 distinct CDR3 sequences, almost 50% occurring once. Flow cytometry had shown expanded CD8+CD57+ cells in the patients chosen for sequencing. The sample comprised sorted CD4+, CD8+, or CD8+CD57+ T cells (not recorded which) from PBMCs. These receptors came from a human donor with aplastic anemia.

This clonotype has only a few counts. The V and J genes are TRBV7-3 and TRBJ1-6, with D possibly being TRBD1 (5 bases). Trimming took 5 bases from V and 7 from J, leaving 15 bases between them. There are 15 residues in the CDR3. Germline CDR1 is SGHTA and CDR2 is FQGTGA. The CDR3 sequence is CASSPTGTENSPLHF. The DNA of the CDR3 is TGTGCCAGCAGCCCTACCGGGACGGAAAATTCACCCCTCCACTTT.

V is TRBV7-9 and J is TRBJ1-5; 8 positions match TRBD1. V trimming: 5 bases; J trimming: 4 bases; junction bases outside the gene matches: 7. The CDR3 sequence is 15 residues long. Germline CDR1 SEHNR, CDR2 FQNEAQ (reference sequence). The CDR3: CASSPPGTGNQPQHF. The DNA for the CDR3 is TGTGCCAGCAGCCCCCCCGGGACAGGTAATCAGCCCCAGCATTTT.

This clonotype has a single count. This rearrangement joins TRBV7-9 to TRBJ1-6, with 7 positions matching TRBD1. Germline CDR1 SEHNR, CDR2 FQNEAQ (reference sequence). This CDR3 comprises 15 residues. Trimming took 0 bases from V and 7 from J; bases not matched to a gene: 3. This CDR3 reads CASSLARQGNSPLHF. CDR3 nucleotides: TGTGCCAGCAGCTTAGCGCGACAGGGAAATTCACCCCTCCACTTT.

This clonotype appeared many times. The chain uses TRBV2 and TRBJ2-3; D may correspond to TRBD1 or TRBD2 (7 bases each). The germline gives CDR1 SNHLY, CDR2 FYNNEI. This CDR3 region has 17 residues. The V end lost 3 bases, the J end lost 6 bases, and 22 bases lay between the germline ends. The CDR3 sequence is CASSDGRGDPRGDTQYF. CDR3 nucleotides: TGTGCCAGCAGTGACGGACGGGGGGACCCCAGGGGGGATACGCAGTATTTT.

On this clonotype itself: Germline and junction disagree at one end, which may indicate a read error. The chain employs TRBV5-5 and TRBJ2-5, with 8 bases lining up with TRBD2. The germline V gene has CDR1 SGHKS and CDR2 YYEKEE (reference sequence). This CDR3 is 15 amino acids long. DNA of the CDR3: TGCGCCAGCAGCCCCCGGGGGGGCAAGGAAGAGACCCAGTACTTC. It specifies CASSPRGGKEETQYF.

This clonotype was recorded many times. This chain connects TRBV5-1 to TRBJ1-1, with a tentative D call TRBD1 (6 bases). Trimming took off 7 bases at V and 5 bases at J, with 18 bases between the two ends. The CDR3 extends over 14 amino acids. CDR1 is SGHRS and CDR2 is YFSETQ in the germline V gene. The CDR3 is CASSLQGRGTEAFF. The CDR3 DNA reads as TGCGCCAGCTCCTTACAGGGACGGGGTACTGAAGCTTTCTTT.